This T cell receptor beta chain appears in the sequencing data of a study of cytomegalovirus exposure and HLA in healthy donors. Study results and limitations: Some TCR beta chains (roughly 150 of them) were listed as cytomegalovirus-associated. Most TCR sequences were seen very rarely across donors, but some public TCRs occurred in many. A later analysis revealed that TCR association rates differed between HLA loci, peaking at DRB1 and bottoming out at HLA-C.

Use of 60 Vbeta and 13 Jbeta primers characterized the PCR. Here immunoSEQ multiplex PCR was the method, and the copy in TCRdb shows in-frame clones only, minus some. The sample lists roughly 130,000 clones; 75% to 85% were seen once. On this clone itself: Its antigen is undetermined.

The germline V gene encodes CDR1 SGHRS and CDR2 YFSETQ. This CDR3 is 16 amino acids long. The V and J ends lost 4 bases and 6 bases, in that order; junction bases with no gene match: 8. The chain carries TRBV5-1 and TRBJ2-1, with TRBD2 identical over 12 bases. This TCR derives from a woman in her thirties or forties in good health and CMV-seronegative. The sequenced material came from PBMCs. The CDR3 nucleotides are TGCGCCAGCAGCCCCCCTAGCGGGAGGGCCGGCAATGAGCAGTTCTTC. This codes for CASSPPSGRAGNEQFF.